What follows describes a single T cell receptor (beta chain). The sample originates from a study of identical twins. MiXCR was run by TCRdb on the 5' RACE reads, yielding one entry per CDR3 protein. The sample records hundreds of thousands of distinct CDR3 sequences, roughly 12% being singletons. Germline loops: CDR1 LGHNT, CDR2 FRNRAP. The CDR3 is made up of 16 amino acids. V lost 4 bases to trimming and J lost 7 bases; unmatched junction nucleotides: 13. Another study also made use of these data, one on yellow fever vaccine responses in identical twins.

The receptor was derived from a woman under 30 in good health. This sequence joins TRBV12-5 and TRBJ1-5, with 7 bases lining up with TRBD1. Sequencing input: PBMCs. This chain's CDR3 is CASGWGNDRVKQPQHF. The CDR3 region has the DNA TGTGCTAGTGGTTGGGGGAATGACAGGGTGAAGCAGCCCCAGCATTTT.